This T cell receptor (beta chain) stems from a study of shared clonotypes between healthy human individuals (dated by TCRdb to the early 2020s). In the study overall: A couple of women and a few men aged 18 to 49 years were included in the cohort. For each donor, CD4 naive and CD4 memory were each given three plates, CD8 naive was given two plates, and CD8 memory was given one plate. The study deeply sequenced blood TCR repertoires of about 5 healthy adults to estimate repertoire size and the extent of clonotype sharing between individuals. Different laboratories and diverse techniques were used to prepare libraries and sequence TCR repertoires, to increase sequencing depth and limit assay-specific biases. Leukapheresis yielded between about 0.85 and 9 billion PBMCs per donor.

Using the deep immunoSEQ assay, TCR CDR3 regions were amplified from genomic DNA by multiplex PCR. Extracted genomic DNA from each cell subset was distributed evenly across all wells of several immunoSEQ 96-well plates, and each plate was treated as a replicate. Each replicate PCR for sorted subsets received around 200 ng genomic DNA, equal to roughly 30,000 T cell genomes. The purified libraries were quantified using a Qubit 3.0 fluorometer, sized with a Bioanalyzer 2100, and then quantified again using the KAPA Library Quantification kit. Each immunoSEQ 96-well plate was sequenced on its own single-read 150-cycle Illumina NextSeq 550 flow cell. The original methods were these. Because the immunoSEQ output included only junctional sequences and no quality scores, the filtering could not be the same as the filtering used for full-length reads. Sequences were annotated with PyIR, a Python wrapper for IgBLAST v1.9, and V/J genes and CDR3 were assigned using IMGT germline references. Reads were removed for weak V/J assignments (E-value above 1e-6), missing CDR3, stop codons, out-of-frame junctions, or ambiguous translated residues. A V3J clonotype was defined by an identical inferred V gene, J gene, and CDR3 amino acid sequence. Percentage overlap between repertoires was computed as shared unique clonotypes divided by the size of the smaller repertoire. RTK rarefaction, the Chao1 estimator, and Recon v2.1 estimates of unobserved clonotypes were used to assess repertoire richness. Generation probabilities for all TCRbeta clonotypes obtained by the gDNA method from a handful of donors were computed using OLGA. TCRdb obtained this table from immuneACCESS and retained in-frame rearrangements with V and J assigned. These tables miss some clones; where compared with another copy, unresolved V genes account for less than half of the shortfall, and the remainder is unexplained. V, J and clone size reflect that table, while D and trimming were determined from the DNA. Across this sample there are 500,000 to 700,000 clones, with 85% to 95% seen only once. The ten largest account for approximately 0.12% of the sample.

CD8 naive samples were CD45RO-negative cells positively selected for CCR7, giving a CD45RA+CCR7+ population that excluded TemRA cells. Donors were healthy HIV-negative adults with no recently reported acute infections or vaccinations. All donors were Caucasian adults living in Nashville, Tennessee, USA. Blood was collected by leukapheresis, and PBMCs were isolated by Ficoll-Histopaque density gradient centrifugation and then cryopreserved in liquid nitrogen vapor phase. Analytical flow cytometry was used to check the purity and quantity of every magnetically sorted T cell population. Genomic DNA was isolated from each sorted fraction and quantified by UV absorbance on a Nanodrop 2000c. This clone showed up just once. Its antigen is still unknown. Base qualities are not at hand, and no much larger clone is one base apart. Study-level results and caveats: The small number of donors limited the genetic and exposure-history diversity represented. Sampling was restricted to blood, and TCR repertoires in tissue are likely to differ from TCR repertoires in blood. Rarefaction of sorted-subset datasets indicated incomplete sequencing despite the large sequencing depth. Pairwise subsampling led to the expectation that sequencing depth would affect the degree of clonotype sharing among donors. Compared with non-shared clonotypes, the clonotypes found in all four sorted-subset donors had higher generation probabilities. Naive subsets generally had larger estimated clonotype richness than memory subsets. About 4.5% of naive CD4, 3.5% of naive CD8, approximately 2.2% of memory CD4, and less than 0.45% of memory CD8 clonotypes were shared across a handful of donors.

The junction carries 17 bases between V and J, which are trimmed by 0 bases and 4 bases respectively. In the germline V gene (reference sequence), CDR1 corresponds to LNHNV and CDR2 to YYDKDF. Taken from cysteine to phenylalanine, the CDR3 has 17 residues. The sequence is cut down to CDR3 DNA, 51 bases in frame from base 1. This receptor was obtained from a young woman in good health. The V and J genes are TRBV15 and TRBJ2-3; a weak D assignment points to TRBD1 (6 bases agree). Sample: naive CD8+ T cells sorted from blood. The cell subset or site label on this specimen signifies: CD45RA+CCR7+. The nucleotide sequence reads TGTGCCACCAGCAGAGATTCGCCAGGGGAATTGGCAGATACGCAGTATTTT. Translated, this is CATSRDSPGELADTQYF.